The 10 T cell receptor beta chains below all came from one sample that was sequenced in a study of monozygotic twins with inflammatory bowel disease. TCRdb re-called the 5' RACE reads, yielding one record per CDR3 amino acid sequence without DNA. This listing includes approximately 120,000 distinct CDR3 sequences. The sample was blood. The origin of the receptors is a human donor with ulcerative colitis or Crohn's disease, or a healthy co-twin of an affected twin (not recorded which).

The chain has TRBV5-1 and TRBJ2-6; TCRdb's D call of TRBD2 is untestable without DNA. Germline assignment: CDR1 SGHRS and CDR2 YFSETQ. This CDR3 contains 16 residues. CDR3 sequence reads: CASSLGPLSGANVLTF.

V gene TRBV5-1 combines with J gene TRBJ2-3; no DNA is available, so the TRBD1 call from TCRdb remains unchecked. Germline CDR1 reads SGHRS; CDR2 reads YFSETQ. The CDR3 contains 15 residues. The CDR3 region is CASSSDRGIADTQYF.

The rearrangement links TRBV7-2 to TRBJ2-7; with no DNA, the TCRdb D assignment of TRBD1 cannot be verified. This CDR3 comprises 14 residues. CDR1 is SGHTA and CDR2 is FQGNSA in the germline V gene. The CDR3 region is CASSPRDRVYEQHF.

V gene TRBV28 combines with J gene TRBJ1-5; no DNA is available, so the TRBD1 call from TCRdb remains unchecked. The CDR3 sequence is 12 residues long. Germline loops: CDR1 MDHEN, CDR2 SYDVKM. The CDR3 protein is CGVHNSNQPQHF.

The rearrangement joins TRBV3-1 to TRBJ2-7; checking the TCRdb D call of TRBD1 is not possible without DNA. This CDR3 region has 13 residues. Per germline, CDR1 LGHDT and CDR2 YNNKEL (reference sequence). CDR3 residues: CASSRQGSFEQYF.

V usage is TRBV20-1 and J usage is TRBJ2-1; lacking DNA, the TRBD2 call made by TCRdb goes unchecked. CDR1 DFQATT and CDR2 SNEGSKA come from the germline V gene (reference sequence). This CDR3 contains 14 residues. The CDR3: CSASGTSGGSEQFF.

V gene TRBV19 combines with J gene TRBJ2-3; as DNA is missing, the TRBD2 call by TCRdb cannot be tested. From germline, CDR1 is LNHDA and CDR2 SQIVND (reference sequence). This CDR3 region has 15 residues. CDR3 sequence reads: CASSPRDYKADTQYF.

The chain has TRBV20-1 and TRBJ2-2; TCRdb indicates TRBD1, and absent DNA this call remains unverified. Germline CDR1 DFQATT, CDR2 SNEGSKA (reference sequence). The CDR3 consists of 13 residues. The CDR3: CSAPRTGNGELFF.

The chain couples TRBV5-1 to TRBJ1-4; TCRdb outputs TRBD1, but without DNA this stays unchecked. The CDR3 is 15 amino acids. The germline V gene encodes CDR1 SGHRS and CDR2 YFSETQ. The CDR3 sequence is CASSGGTGGDEKLFF.

This rearrangement joins TRBV11-2 to TRBJ2-2. The CDR3 consists of 13 residues. The germline V gene has CDR1 SGHAT and CDR2 FQNNGV. The chain's CDR3 is CASSADLTGELFF.